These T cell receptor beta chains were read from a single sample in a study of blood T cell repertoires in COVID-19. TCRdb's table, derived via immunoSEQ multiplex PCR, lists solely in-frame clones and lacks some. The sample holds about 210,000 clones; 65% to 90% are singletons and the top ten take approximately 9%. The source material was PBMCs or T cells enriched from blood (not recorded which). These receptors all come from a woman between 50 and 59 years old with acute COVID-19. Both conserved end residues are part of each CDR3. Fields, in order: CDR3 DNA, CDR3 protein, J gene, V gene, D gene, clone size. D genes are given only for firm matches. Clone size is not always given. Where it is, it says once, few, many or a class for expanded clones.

CDR3 DNA: TGTGCCAGCAGCCTGGACAGGGCTTGGGGCAATCAGCCCCAGCATTTT
CDR3 protein: CASSLDRAWGNQPQHF
J gene: TRBJ1-5
V gene: TRBV7-9
D gene: TRBD1
clone size: .

CDR3 DNA: TGTGCCAGCAGTCCCAGCGGGGCGGTGAACACTGAAGCTTTCTTT
CDR3 protein: CASSPSGAVNTEAFF
J gene: TRBJ1-1
V gene: TRBV2
D gene: .
clone size: .

CDR3 DNA: TGTGCCAGCAGCCAAGAAATAGAGAACACTGAAGCTTTCTTT
CDR3 protein: CASSQEIENTEAFF
J gene: TRBJ1-1
V gene: TRBV3-1/TRBV3-2
D gene: .
clone size: .

CDR3 DNA: TGTGCCACCAGTGATTTGCAGGGACTAGCGGGAGCCGATGAGCAGTTCTTC
CDR3 protein: CATSDLQGLAGADEQFF
J gene: TRBJ2-1
V gene: TRBV24-1
D gene: TRBD2
clone size: .

CDR3 DNA: TGTGCCAGCTCACCGGAGGGAGGCGGCAATCAGCCCCAGCATTTT
CDR3 protein: CASSPEGGGNQPQHF
J gene: TRBJ1-5
V gene: TRBV18
D gene: .
clone size: .

CDR3 DNA: TGTGCCAGCTCACCACCGAGGACTGCGGGCGGGGGGGCCAATGAGCAGTTCTTC
CDR3 protein: CASSPPRTAGGGANEQFF
J gene: TRBJ2-1
V gene: TRBV18
D gene: TRBD2
clone size: .

CDR3 DNA: TGTGCTAGCAGCGTAGGAAGCGGGGGGCACAATGAGCAGTTCTTC
CDR3 protein: CASSVGSGGHNEQFF
J gene: TRBJ2-1
V gene: TRBV7-7
D gene: TRBD2
clone size: .

CDR3 DNA: TGTGCCAGTAGAGGAGGGGAGGCAGGGTTCCCTGAAGCTTTCTTT
CDR3 protein: CASRGGEAGFPEAFF
J gene: TRBJ1-1
V gene: TRBV19
D gene: .
clone size: .

CDR3 DNA: TGTGCCAGCAGCCTAAGACAGGGGGCGCTGGACGAGCAGTACTTC
CDR3 protein: CASSLRQGALDEQYF
J gene: TRBJ2-7
V gene: TRBV7-2
D gene: TRBD1
clone size: .

CDR3 DNA: TGTGCCAGCAGGACGACAGGGACTGGGGCCAACGTCCTGACTTTC
CDR3 protein: CASRTTGTGANVLTF
J gene: TRBJ2-6
V gene: TRBV28
D gene: TRBD1
clone size: .

CDR3 DNA: TGTGCCAGCAGCTTGAGGGTGGGAAATGAGCAGTTCTTC
CDR3 protein: CASSLRVGNEQFF
J gene: TRBJ2-1
V gene: TRBV11-3
D gene: .
clone size: .

CDR3 DNA: TGTGCCAGCAGTTATAGCGGGAGCGGCACAGATACGCAGTATTTT
CDR3 protein: CASSYSGSGTDTQYF
J gene: TRBJ2-3
V gene: TRBV6-5
D gene: TRBD2
clone size: .

CDR3 DNA: TGCGCCAGCAACGAAGGAGCGGGACGCAGCTCCTACGAGCAGTACTTC
CDR3 protein: CASNEGAGRSSYEQYF
J gene: TRBJ2-7
V gene: TRBV5-1
D gene: TRBD2
clone size: few

CDR3 DNA: TGTGCCAGCAGTCTCGGTCCAGGTACGCAGTATTTT
CDR3 protein: CASSLGPGTQYF
J gene: TRBJ2-3
V gene: TRBV12-3/TRBV12-4
D gene: .
clone size: .

CDR3 DNA: TGTGCCAGCAGCCAAGAAGGGGTACCGCCTTGCTCCTACAATGAGCAGTTCTTC
CDR3 protein: CASSQEGVPPCSYNEQFF
J gene: TRBJ2-1
V gene: TRBV3-1/TRBV3-2
D gene: .
clone size: .

CDR3 DNA: TGTGCCAGCAGTCGGGACAGGGGGTATGGCTACACCTTC
CDR3 protein: CASSRDRGYGYTF
J gene: TRBJ1-2
V gene: TRBV6-4
D gene: TRBD1
clone size: .

CDR3 DNA: TGTGCCAGCAGCTCTCAGGGGTTGAACACTGAAGCTTTCTTT
CDR3 protein: CASSSQGLNTEAFF
J gene: TRBJ1-1
V gene: TRBV7-2
D gene: .
clone size: .

CDR3 DNA: TGTGCCTGGATGACAGGGCTAAACTATGGCTACACCTTC
CDR3 protein: CAWMTGLNYGYTF
J gene: TRBJ1-2
V gene: TRBV30
D gene: TRBD1
clone size: .

CDR3 DNA: TGCAGCGTGCTCGACAGGGCTGGTCAGCCCCAGCATTTT
CDR3 protein: CSVLDRAGQPQHF
J gene: TRBJ1-5
V gene: TRBV29-1
D gene: TRBD1
clone size: .

CDR3 DNA: TGTGCCAGCAGTAGGACAGCCCTCTCTGGGGCCAACGTCCTGACTTTC
CDR3 protein: CASSRTALSGANVLTF
J gene: TRBJ2-6
V gene: TRBV28
D gene: .
clone size: .

CDR3 DNA: TGCAGCGTTGAAGTGGCGGTAAAAGTTACTGAAGCTTTCTTT
CDR3 protein: CSVEVAVKVTEAFF
J gene: TRBJ1-1
V gene: TRBV29-1
D gene: .
clone size: .

CDR3 DNA: TGTGCCATCAGTGAGAACAGGAAAGAGACCCAGTACTTC
CDR3 protein: CAISENRKETQYF
J gene: TRBJ2-5
V gene: TRBV10-3
D gene: .
clone size: .

CDR3 DNA: TGTGCCAGCTCACCGACATCCTCTGTCTCGGGAGGGGCCTACGAGCAGTACTTC
CDR3 protein: CASSPTSSVSGGAYEQYF
J gene: TRBJ2-7
V gene: TRBV18
D gene: TRBD2
clone size: .

CDR3 DNA: TGTGCCAGCAGTTACGACAGGGGTTTTCCCCAGTACTTC
CDR3 protein: CASSYDRGFPQYF
J gene: TRBJ2-5
V gene: TRBV12-3/TRBV12-4
D gene: TRBD1
clone size: .

CDR3 DNA: TGTGCCAGCAGCGCGGCGGGGGGGCCAACAGATACGCAGTATTTT
CDR3 protein: CASSAAGGPTDTQYF
J gene: TRBJ2-3
V gene: TRBV7-2
D gene: TRBD2
clone size: .

CDR3 DNA: TGTGCCAGCAGTGAATGGGGGGAGGCTGCTGAAAAACTGTTTTTT
CDR3 protein: CASSEWGEAAEKLFF
J gene: TRBJ1-4
V gene: TRBV25-1
D gene: .
clone size: few

CDR3 DNA: TGTGCCAGCAGCTTGGGACTAGCGGGGTCCAATGAGCAGTTCTTC
CDR3 protein: CASSLGLAGSNEQFF
J gene: TRBJ2-1
V gene: TRBV11-3
D gene: TRBD2
clone size: .

CDR3 DNA: TGTGCCAGCAGTTTATCCTCCAGGGGTGCAGATACGCAGTATTTT
CDR3 protein: CASSLSSRGADTQYF
J gene: TRBJ2-3
V gene: TRBV28
D gene: .
clone size: once

CDR3 DNA: TGCGCCAGCAGCCCCGGGACTCCTGTCAATCAGCCCCAGCATTTT
CDR3 protein: CASSPGTPVNQPQHF
J gene: TRBJ1-5
V gene: TRBV5-1
D gene: .
clone size: .

CDR3 DNA: TGTGCCAGCAGCAAGGAGGCGGGATGGGTCAACGAGCAGTACTTC
CDR3 protein: CASSKEAGWVNEQYF
J gene: TRBJ2-7
V gene: TRBV21-1
D gene: .
clone size: .

CDR3 DNA: TGTGCCAGTCACCCACAGATCTATAATTCACCCCTCCACTTT
CDR3 protein: CASHPQIYNSPLHF
J gene: TRBJ1-6
V gene: TRBV28
D gene: .
clone size: .

CDR3 DNA: TGTGCCAGCAGCCAAGTCACCTACAATGAGCAGTTCTTC
CDR3 protein: CASSQVTYNEQFF
J gene: TRBJ2-1
V gene: TRBV3-1/TRBV3-2
D gene: .
clone size: .

CDR3 DNA: TGTGCCAGCAGCTTAGCGCCTCAAGGACTAGATAAAATGCCTTACGAGCAGTACTTC
CDR3 protein: CASSLAPQGLDKMPYEQYF
J gene: TRBJ2-7
V gene: TRBV11-1
D gene: TRBD2
clone size: .